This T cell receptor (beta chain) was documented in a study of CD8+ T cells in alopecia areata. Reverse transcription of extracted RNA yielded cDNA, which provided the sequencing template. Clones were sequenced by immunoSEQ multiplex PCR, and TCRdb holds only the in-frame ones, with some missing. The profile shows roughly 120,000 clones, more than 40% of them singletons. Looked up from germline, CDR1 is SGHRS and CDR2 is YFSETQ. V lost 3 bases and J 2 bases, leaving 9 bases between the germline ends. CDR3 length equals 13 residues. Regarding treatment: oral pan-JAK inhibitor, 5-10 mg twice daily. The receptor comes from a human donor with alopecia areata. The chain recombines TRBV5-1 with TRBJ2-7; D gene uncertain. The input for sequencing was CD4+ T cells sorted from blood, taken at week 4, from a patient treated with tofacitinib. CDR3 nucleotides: TGCGCCAGCAGCTCGTCTAGGGCCTACGAGCAGTACTTC. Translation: CASSSSRAYEQYF.